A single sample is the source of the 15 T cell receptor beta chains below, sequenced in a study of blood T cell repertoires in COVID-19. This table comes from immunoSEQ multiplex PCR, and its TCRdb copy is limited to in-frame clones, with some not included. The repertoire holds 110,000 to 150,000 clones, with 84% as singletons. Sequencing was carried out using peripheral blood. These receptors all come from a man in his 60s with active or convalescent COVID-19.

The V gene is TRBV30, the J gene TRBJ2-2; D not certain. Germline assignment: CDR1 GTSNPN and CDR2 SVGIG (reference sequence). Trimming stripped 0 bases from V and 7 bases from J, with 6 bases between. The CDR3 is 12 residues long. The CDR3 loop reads CAWSVHNGELFF. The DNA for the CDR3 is TGTGCCTGGAGTGTACATAACGGGGAGCTGTTTTTT.

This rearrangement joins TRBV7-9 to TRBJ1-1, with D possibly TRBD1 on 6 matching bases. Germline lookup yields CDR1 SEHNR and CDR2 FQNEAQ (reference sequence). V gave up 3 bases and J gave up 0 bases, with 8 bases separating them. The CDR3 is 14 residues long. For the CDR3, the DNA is TGTGCCAGCAGCTTTGACAGGATGAACACTGAAGCTTTCTTT. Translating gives CASSFDRMNTEAFF.

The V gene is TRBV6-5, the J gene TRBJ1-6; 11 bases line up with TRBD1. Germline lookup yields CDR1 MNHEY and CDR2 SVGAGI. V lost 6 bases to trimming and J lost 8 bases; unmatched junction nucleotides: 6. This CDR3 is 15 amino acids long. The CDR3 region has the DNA TGTGCCAGCAGATGGACAGGGGGCGACGATTCACCCCTCCACTTT. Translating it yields CASRWTGGDDSPLHF.

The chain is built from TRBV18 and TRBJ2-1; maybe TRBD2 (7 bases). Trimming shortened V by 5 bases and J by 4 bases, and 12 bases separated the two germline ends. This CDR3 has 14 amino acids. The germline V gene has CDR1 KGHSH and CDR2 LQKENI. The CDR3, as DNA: TGTGCCAGCTCATCGGAGGGGGGGTACAATGAGCAGTTCTTC. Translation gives CASSSEGGYNEQFF.

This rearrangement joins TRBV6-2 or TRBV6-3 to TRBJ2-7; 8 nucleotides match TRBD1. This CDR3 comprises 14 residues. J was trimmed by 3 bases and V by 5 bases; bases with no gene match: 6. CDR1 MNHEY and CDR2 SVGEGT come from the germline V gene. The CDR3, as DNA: TGTGCCAGCAGTCAGGACAGGGTTGGCTACGAGCAGTACTTC. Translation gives CASSQDRVGYEQYF.

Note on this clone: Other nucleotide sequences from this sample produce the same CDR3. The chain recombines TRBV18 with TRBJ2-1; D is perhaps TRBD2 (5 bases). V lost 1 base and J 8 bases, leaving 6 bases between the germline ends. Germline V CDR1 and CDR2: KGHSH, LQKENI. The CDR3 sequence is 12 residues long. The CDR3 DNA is TGTGCCAGCTCACCACAGAGGGATGAGCAGTTCTTC. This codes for CASSPQRDEQFF.

The chain's CDR3 is CASSEASGVGNSPLHF. The CDR3 nucleotides are TGTGCCAGCAGTGAAGCGTCGGGGGTGGGTAATTCACCCCTCCACTTT. This chain links TRBV2 with TRBJ1-6; TRBD1 is a possible D gene (5 bases). Trimming took off 0 bases at V and 6 bases at J, with 12 bases between the two ends. The germline CDR1 and CDR2 sequences are SNHLY and FYNNEI. CDR3 length: 16 amino acids.

CDR3 amino acids: CASSDNGMDTGELFF. As DNA, the CDR3 is TGCGCCAGCAGTGACAACGGGATGGACACCGGGGAGCTGTTTTTT. This chain uses TRBV10-1 with TRBJ2-2; perhaps TRBD2 as D (5 bases). The germline V gene encodes CDR1 WNHNN and CDR2 SYGVQD (reference sequence). Trimming removed 3 bases at V and 3 bases at J, with 11 bases between. The CDR3 is made up of 15 amino acids.

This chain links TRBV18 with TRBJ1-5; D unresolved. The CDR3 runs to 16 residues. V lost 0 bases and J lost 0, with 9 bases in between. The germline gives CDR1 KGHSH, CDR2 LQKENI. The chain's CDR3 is CASSPPGSNSNQPQHF. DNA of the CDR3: TGTGCCAGCTCACCACCGGGCAGCAATAGCAATCAGCCCCAGCATTTT. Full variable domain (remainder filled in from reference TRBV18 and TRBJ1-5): NAGVMQNPRHLVRRRGQEARLRCSPMKGHSHVYWYRQLPEEGLKFMVYLQKENIIDESGMPKERFSAEFPKEGPSILRIQQVVRGDSAAYFCASSPPGSNSNQPQHFGDGTRLSIL.

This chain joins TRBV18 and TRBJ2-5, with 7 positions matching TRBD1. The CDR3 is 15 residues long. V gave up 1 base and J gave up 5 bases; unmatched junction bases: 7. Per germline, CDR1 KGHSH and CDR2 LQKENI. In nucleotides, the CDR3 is TGTGCCAGCTCACCACGACAGGGACCTACGGAGACCCAGTACTTC. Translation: CASSPRQGPTETQYF.

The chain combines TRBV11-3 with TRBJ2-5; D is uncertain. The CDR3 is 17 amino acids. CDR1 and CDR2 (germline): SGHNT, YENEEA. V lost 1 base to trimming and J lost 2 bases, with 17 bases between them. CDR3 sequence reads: CASSLGKSTRLQETQYF. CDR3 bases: TGTGCCAGCAGCTTAGGCAAATCGACACGTCTTCAAGAGACCCAGTACTTC.

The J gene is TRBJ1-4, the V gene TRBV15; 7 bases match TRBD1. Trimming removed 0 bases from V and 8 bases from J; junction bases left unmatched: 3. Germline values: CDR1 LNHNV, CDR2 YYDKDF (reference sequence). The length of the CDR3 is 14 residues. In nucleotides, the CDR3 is TGTGCCACCAGCAGAGAGGAGACAGGGGAAAAACTGTTTTTT. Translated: CATSREETGEKLFF.

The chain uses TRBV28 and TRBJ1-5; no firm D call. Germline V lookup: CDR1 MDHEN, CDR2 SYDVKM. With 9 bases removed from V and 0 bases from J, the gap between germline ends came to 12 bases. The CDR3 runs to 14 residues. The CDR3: CASRRSYSNQPQHF. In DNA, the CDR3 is TGTGCCAGTCGGAGGTCTTATAGCAATCAGCCCCAGCATTTT.

The CDR3 spells CASLTSGGAVDTQYF. Here the CDR3 DNA reads TGTGCCAGCTTGACTAGCGGGGGGGCCGTAGATACGCAGTATTTT. The chain joins TRBV28 to TRBJ2-3; 14 bases align to TRBD2. This CDR3 is built from 15 residues. The germline V gene encodes CDR1 MDHEN and CDR2 SYDVKM. V was pared by 8 bases and J by 5 bases, with 6 bases of the junction left unmatched. The full variable domain, with the rest looked up from reference TRBV28 and TRBJ2-3, is DVKVTQSSRYLVKRTGEKVFLECVQDMDHENMFWYRQDPGLGLRLIYFSYDVKMKEKGDIPEGYSVSREKKERFSLILESASTNQTSMYLCASLTSGGAVDTQYFGPGTRLTVL.

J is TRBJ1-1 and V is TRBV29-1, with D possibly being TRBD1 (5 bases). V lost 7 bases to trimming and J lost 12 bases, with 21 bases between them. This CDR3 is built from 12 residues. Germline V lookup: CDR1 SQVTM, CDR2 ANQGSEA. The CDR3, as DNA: TGCAGCGCTGAGGGCGATACGGGGGAAACTTTCTTT. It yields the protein CSAEGDTGETFF.